This entry lists 30 T cell receptor beta chains sequenced from one sample in a study of cytomegalovirus exposure and HLA in healthy donors. Primers for the PCR totalled 60 Vbeta and 13 Jbeta. Assay used: immunoSEQ multiplex PCR; TCRdb lists only in-frame clones, some missing. The table has around 130,000 clones, around 80% seen once; the top ten hold 1.2%. What was sequenced was PBMCs. These receptors were taken from a female donor in good health and CMV-seronegative.

V gene TRBV6-6 combines with J gene TRBJ2-7; 10 bases are a match to TRBD1. The CDR3 sequence is 14 residues long. Germline CDR1 is MNHNY and CDR2 is SVGAGI (reference sequence). The junction had 3 bases not matched to a gene; V was cut back by 5 bases and J by 2 bases. CDR3 bases: TGTGCCAGCAGTCCGGGACAGGGGACCTACGAGCAGTACTTC. Its protein product is CASSPGQGTYEQYF.

The chain has TRBV27 and TRBJ1-5; TRBD1 aligns across 7 bases. The germline gives CDR1 MNHEY, CDR2 SMNVEV (reference sequence). CDR3 size: 14 residues. The trim removed 8 bases at V and 4 bases at J, leaving 8 bases unmatched. The CDR3 region is CASRHRGQNQPQHF. The CDR3, as DNA: TGTGCCAGCCGCCACAGGGGCCAAAATCAGCCCCAGCATTTT.

This chain joins TRBV6-6 and TRBJ1-5, with no clear D. The CDR3 loop spans 15 amino acids. V was trimmed by 1 base and J by 3 bases, leaving 10 bases between them. Germline V gene lookup returns CDR1 MNHNY and CDR2 SVGAGI (reference sequence). DNA of the CDR3: TGTGCCAGCAGTTACTGGACTGGGGACAATCAGCCCCAGCATTTT. As protein: CASSYWTGDNQPQHF.

The J gene is TRBJ2-1, the V gene TRBV7-2; TRBD1 might be the D (5 bases). CDR3 length equals 14 residues. Germline V lookup: CDR1 SGHTA, CDR2 FQGNSA. The germline V and J ends were trimmed by 4 bases and 5 bases, with 12 bases remaining between them. CDR3 loop: CASSYADRHNEQFF. As DNA, the CDR3 is TGTGCCAGCAGCTACGCCGACAGACACAATGAGCAGTTCTTC.

The chain couples TRBV11-3 to TRBJ2-7; TRBD1 matches at 8 bases. The CDR3 runs 14 residues. The V gene's germline CDR1 is SGHNT and CDR2 YENEEA. V shed 8 bases, J shed 3 bases, and the junction held 9 bases outside the gene matches. This CDR3 reads CASDDTGGYYEQYF. The CDR3 coding sequence is TGTGCCAGCGACGACACAGGGGGTTACTACGAGCAGTACTTC.

The V gene is TRBV19, the J gene TRBJ2-7; 8 bases agree with TRBD1. CDR1 is LNHDA and CDR2 is SQIVND in the germline V gene (reference sequence). The CDR3 runs 13 residues. J lost 6 bases, V lost 3 bases, and 4 bases had no gene match. The CDR3 reads CASSIYTGGEQYF. For the CDR3, the DNA is TGTGCCAGTAGTATTTACACAGGGGGCGAGCAGTACTTC.

The chain links TRBV7-2 to TRBJ1-2, with D possibly TRBD1 on 5 matching bases. V lost 7 bases to trimming and J lost 4 bases, with 19 bases between them. The CDR3 covers 15 residues. Germline V gene data show CDR1 as SGHTA and CDR2 as FQGNSA. The CDR3 reads CASIKTGDRSYGYTF. The DNA for the CDR3 is TGTGCCAGCATCAAAACGGGGGACCGCAGCTATGGCTACACCTTC.

This chain joins TRBV7-2 and TRBJ1-5; no firm D call. Trimming took off 2 bases at V and 9 bases at J, with 11 bases between the two ends. The germline CDR1 and CDR2 sequences are SGHTA and FQGNSA. This CDR3 spans 13 amino acids. DNA for the CDR3: TGTGCCAGCAGCTTAAACTACCGTCGGCCCCAGCATTTT. This codes for CASSLNYRRPQHF. The variable domain in full, with the rest retrieved from reference TRBV7-2 and TRBJ1-5, is GAGVSQSPSNKVTEKGKDVELRCDPISGHTALYWYRQSLGQGLEFLIYFQGNSAPDKSGLPSDRFSAERTGGSVSTLTIQRTQQEDSAVYLCASSLNYRRPQHFGDGTRLSIL.

This clone appeared a single time. V usage is TRBV30 and J usage is TRBJ2-2, with 7 bases that match TRBD1. The V segment lost 3 bases and the J segment 4 bases; nucleotides outside the gene matches: 20. The CDR3 has 19 amino acids. Germline V lookup: CDR1 GTSNPN, CDR2 SVGIG (reference sequence). The CDR3 DNA reads TGTGCCTGGAGCCCCCTGATAGGGCAGGGGGTAAGAGGCACCGGGGAGCTGTTTTTT. Translation gives CAWSPLIGQGVRGTGELFF.

The genes are TRBV28 and TRBJ1-1; D unresolved. V lost 2 bases to trimming and J lost 2 bases, with 3 bases between them. Germline V lookup: CDR1 MDHEN, CDR2 SYDVKM. The CDR3 has 12 amino acids. The CDR3 is CASSLSNTEAFF. The CDR3 DNA reads TGTGCCAGCAGTTTAAGCAACACTGAAGCTTTCTTT. The variable domain in full, completed from reference TRBV28 and TRBJ1-1, reads DVKVTQSSRYLVKRTGEKVFLECVQDMDHENMFWYRQDPGLGLRLIYFSYDVKMKEKGDIPEGYSVSREKKERFSLILESASTNQTSMYLCASSLSNTEAFFGQGTRLTVV.

This sequence joins TRBV18 and TRBJ1-1; no definite D call. Trimming left V 2 bases short and J 2 bases short, with 6 bases between. The germline V gene has CDR1 KGHSH and CDR2 LQKENI. This CDR3 spans 13 amino acids. In nucleotides, the CDR3 is TGTGCCAGCTCACCAACGAGTAACACTGAAGCTTTCTTT. Amino acid sequence: CASSPTSNTEAFF.

V gene TRBV7-2 combines with J gene TRBJ2-7, with TRBD2 as a possible D gene (6 bases). Trimming shortened V by 1 base and J by 2 bases, and 9 bases separated the two germline ends. The germline CDR1 and CDR2 sequences are SGHTA and FQGNSA. The CDR3 is made up of 14 amino acids. CDR3 residues: CASSLDGGPYEQYF. Written as DNA, the CDR3 is TGTGCCAGCAGCTTAGACGGGGGACCCTACGAGCAGTACTTC.

The CDR3 region is CASSLDGTGYTGELFF. As DNA, the CDR3 is TGTGCCAGCAGTTTAGATGGGACAGGGTACACCGGGGAGCTGTTTTTT. The V and J genes are TRBV27 and TRBJ2-2, with 9 nucleotides matching TRBD1. This CDR3 contains 16 residues. Trimming took 2 bases from V and 3 from J; bases not matched to a gene: 4. CDR1 and CDR2 from the germline V gene are MNHEY and SMNVEV (reference sequence).

V gene TRBV6-1 combines with J gene TRBJ2-1, with 10 nucleotides matching TRBD2. The CDR3 is 16 amino acids. Germline CDR1 MNHNS, CDR2 SASEGT. V was clipped by 2 bases and J by 4 bases; unmatched bases: 5. The CDR3 is CASSELGLAVYNEQFF. As DNA, the CDR3 is TGTGCCAGCAGTGAACTCGGACTAGCGGTTTACAATGAGCAGTTCTTC.

The J gene is TRBJ2-3, the V gene TRBV7-6; 10 bases match TRBD1. With V trimmed by 4 bases and J by 3 bases, 10 bases remained unmatched. CDR1 is SGHVS, CDR2 FNYEAQ, per germline. The CDR3 is made up of 17 amino acids. In DNA, the CDR3 is TGTGCCAGCAGCTATCTACAAAGACAGGGGGCTACAGATACGCAGTATTTT. Amino acids: CASSYLQRQGATDTQYF.

V usage is TRBV6-5 and J usage is TRBJ2-3, with TRBD2 matching 8 bases. This CDR3 region has 15 residues. The germline V gene encodes CDR1 MNHEY and CDR2 SVGAGI. J lost 5 bases, V lost 1 base, and 5 bases had no gene match. The CDR3 nucleotides read TGTGCCAGCAGTTACTTGTTAGCGGGGCTAGATACGCAGTATTTT. Encoded protein: CASSYLLAGLDTQYF.

The chain links TRBV10-3 to TRBJ1-1; TRBD1 might be the D (5 bases). Trimming left V 6 bases short and J 3 bases short, with 8 bases between. The CDR3 spans 12 residues. CDR1 ENHRY and CDR2 SYGVKD come from the germline V gene. The CDR3 sequence: CAISGGDTEAFF. CDR3 nucleotides: TGTGCCATCAGCGGGGGAGACACTGAAGCTTTCTTT.

This rearrangement joins TRBV5-6 to TRBJ1-2; 9 bases line up with TRBD1. This CDR3 is built from 15 residues. Germline values: CDR1 SGHDT, CDR2 YYEEEE. J lost 4 bases, V lost 4 bases, and 8 bases had no gene match. The CDR3 reads CASSLWDRVSYGYTF. The CDR3, as DNA: TGTGCCAGCAGCCTCTGGGACAGGGTAAGCTATGGCTACACCTTC.

The chain is built from TRBV5-6 and TRBJ2-5; the match to TRBD2 covers 7 bases. V lost 3 bases and J lost 3; bases outside the gene matches: 8. This CDR3 spans 15 amino acids. Per germline, CDR1 SGHDT and CDR2 YYEEEE. The CDR3 coding sequence is TGTGCCAGCAGCTCCCGTAGAGCGGGAAAAGAGACCCAGTACTTC. As protein: CASSSRRAGKETQYF.

CDR3 bases: TGCGCCAGCAGCTTGGCAGGTGCAGATACGCAGTATTTT. Its protein is CASSLAGADTQYF. The V and J genes are TRBV5-1 and TRBJ2-3; D ambiguous. Trimming stripped 0 bases from V and 4 bases from J, with 6 bases between. The CDR3 is made up of 13 amino acids. The germline V gene encodes CDR1 SGHRS and CDR2 YFSETQ.

J is TRBJ2-1 and V is TRBV29-1; TRBD2 matches 13 bases. The CDR3 length is 13 residues. Germline CDR1 SQVTM, CDR2 ANQGSEA. V lost 6 bases to trimming and J lost 10 bases; unmatched junction nucleotides: 6. This chain's CDR3 is CSVNPGLAGEQFF. The CDR3 bases are TGCAGCGTCAACCCGGGACTAGCGGGAGAGCAGTTCTTC.

This clone appeared a few times. The chain recombines TRBV28 with TRBJ1-1; no clear D. Per germline, CDR1 MDHEN and CDR2 SYDVKM. The CDR3 runs 14 residues. Trimming took 5 bases from V and 4 from J, leaving 14 bases between them. The CDR3 spells CASSPGGRPTEAFF. As DNA, the CDR3 is TGTGCCAGCAGTCCCGGAGGACGGCCCACTGAAGCTTTCTTT.

The chain joins TRBV5-5 to TRBJ1-1; tentative D call: TRBD1 (5 bases). Germline values: CDR1 SGHKS, CDR2 YYEKEE (reference sequence). There are 14 residues in the CDR3. Trimming pared 2 bases from V and 4 bases from J, leaving 12 bases between. Here the CDR3 DNA reads TGTGCCAGCAGCTTTAGGGGTTTGGGCACTGAAGCTTTCTTT. This codes for CASSFRGLGTEAFF. Together with reference TRBV5-5 and TRBJ1-1, the CDR3 gives the full variable domain: DAGVTQSPTHLIKTRGQQVTLRCSPISGHKSVSWYQQVLGQGPQFIFQYYEKEERGRGNFPDRFSARQFPNYSSELNVNALLLGDSALYLCASSFRGLGTEAFFGQGTRLTVV.

V gene TRBV10-2 combines with J gene TRBJ1-5; no clear D gene. Trimming cost V 2 bases and J 0 bases, with 11 bases left between them. In germline, CDR1 is WSHSY, CDR2 SAAADI. This CDR3 is built from 16 residues. CDR3 coding DNA: TGCGCCAGCAGTGAGGCGCCGGGGAATAGCAATCAGCCCCAGCATTTT. Translating it yields CASSEAPGNSNQPQHF.

The gene calls are TRBV10-1 and TRBJ2-3, with 7 positions matching TRBD1. The ends lost 3 bases at V and 1 base at J; junction bases unmatched: 10. CDR3 length: 17 residues. CDR1 is WNHNN, CDR2 SYGVQD, per germline (reference sequence). The CDR3 sequence is CASSEFGQAIGTDTQYF. CDR3 in DNA: TGCGCCAGCAGTGAATTCGGACAGGCCATTGGCACAGATACGCAGTATTTT.

CDR3 loop: CASSSGPSTSGNTIYF. CDR3 coding DNA: TGTGCCAGCAGCTCTGGACCTAGCACCTCTGGAAACACCATATATTTT. This chain uses TRBV7-2 with TRBJ1-3; no reliable D call. Per the germline V gene, CDR1 is SGHTA and CDR2 is FQGNSA. The CDR3 length is 16 residues. V lost 4 bases and J lost 0, with 13 bases in between.

The chain couples TRBV27 to TRBJ1-5; D call uncertain. V was trimmed by 2 bases and J by 1 base, leaving 3 bases between them. This CDR3 contains 13 residues. Germline V gene sequence: CDR1 MNHEY, CDR2 SMNVEV (reference sequence). The CDR3 sequence: CASSLRSNQPQHF. DNA of the CDR3: TGTGCCAGCAGTTTACGGAGCAATCAGCCCCAGCATTTT.

The V call is TRBV29-1, the J call TRBJ1-2; TRBD1 might be the D (6 bases). This CDR3 has 12 amino acids. The germline V gene encodes CDR1 SQVTM and CDR2 ANQGSEA. V was pared by 7 bases and J by 4 bases, with 13 bases between. CDR3 in amino acids: CSGGGSPYGYTF. The CDR3 DNA reads as TGCAGCGGGGGGGGCAGCCCCTATGGCTACACCTTC.

The genes are TRBV18 and TRBJ1-4; D is perhaps TRBD1 (6 bases). The ends were cut back, 9 bases at V and 6 bases at J, with 14 bases in the middle. CDR1 KGHSH and CDR2 LQKENI come from the germline V gene. The CDR3 is 13 amino acids. In DNA form, the CDR3 reads TGTGCCAGTCAACAGGGCTCCGATGAAAAACTGTTTTTT. Translation gives CASQQGSDEKLFF.

The chain has TRBV28 and TRBJ2-1; 8 bases are shared with TRBD2. The germline V gene encodes CDR1 MDHEN and CDR2 SYDVKM. The CDR3 sequence is 16 residues long. V lost 5 bases, J lost 0 bases, and 6 bases stayed unmatched. CDR3 nucleotides: TGTGCCAGCAGTCTCATAGCGGGATCCTCCTACAATGAGCAGTTCTTC. Translation: CASSLIAGSSYNEQFF. Looking up the rest from reference TRBV28 and TRBJ2-1 gives the full variable domain: DVKVTQSSRYLVKRTGEKVFLECVQDMDHENMFWYRQDPGLGLRLIYFSYDVKMKEKGDIPEGYSVSREKKERFSLILESASTNQTSMYLCASSLIAGSSYNEQFFGPGTRLTVL.